These T cell receptor beta chains were read from a single sample in a study of cytomegalovirus exposure and HLA in healthy donors. TCRdb's table, derived via immunoSEQ multiplex PCR, lists solely in-frame clones and lacks some. The sample has about 190,000 clones, about 82% seen once. The sequencing input was PBMCs. The receptors originated from a woman younger than 30 in good health and CMV-seronegative. The CDR3 runs from the conserved cysteine through the conserved F or W. Fields, in order: J gene, D gene, clone size, V gene, CDR3 protein, CDR3 DNA. A D gene is named only where the DNA matches it firmly. Clone sizes are given selectively: once, few, many, or a class where the clone is expanded.

TRBJ1-1,-,-,TRBV11-2,CASSFMFSPRPAFF,TGTGCCAGCAGCTTTATGTTTTCTCCCAGGCCAGCTTTCTTT
TRBJ2-7,-,-,TRBV10-3,CATKKTYEQYF,TGTGCCACCAAAAAAACATACGAGCAGTACTTC
TRBJ2-7,TRBD1,-,TRBV6-1,CASPGQAYEQYF,TGTGCCAGCCCGGGACAGGCCTACGAGCAGTACTTC
TRBJ1-6,TRBD1,-,TRBV7-2,CASSGTAAATLHF,TGTGCCAGCAGCGGGACAGCCGCCGCGACCCTCCACTTT
TRBJ2-7,-,once,TRBV5-4,CASSFYFSYEQYF,TGTGCCAGCAGCTTTTACTTTTCCTACGAGCAGTACTTC
TRBJ1-1,-,-,TRBV19,CASSIGQPGTEAFF,TGTGCCAGTAGTATAGGGCAGCCCGGGACAGAAGCTTTCTTT
TRBJ2-7,TRBD2,-,TRBV12-5,CASGFQRGGPPSYEQYF,TGTGCTAGTGGTTTTCAGCGGGGGGGCCCCCCCTCCTACGAGCAGTACTTC
TRBJ2-7,-,-,TRBV21-1,CASSKRPGTGHWSYEQYF,TGTGCCAGCAGCAAACGTCCCGGGACAGGGCACTGGTCCTACGAGCAGTACTTC
TRBJ2-2,-,few,TRBV9,CASSAAFTGELFF,TGTGCCAGCAGCGCCGCGTTCACCGGGGAGCTGTTTTTT
TRBJ1-1,TRBD1,-,TRBV4-2,CASSQDGGQGSSEAFF,TGTGCCAGCAGCCAAGATGGGGGACAGGGGAGCTCTGAAGCTTTCTTT
TRBJ1-5,-,-,TRBV2,CASSPSSLGNQPQHF,TGTGCCAGCAGCCCCTCGTCCTTAGGCAATCAGCCCCAGCATTTT
TRBJ1-6,-,few,TRBV7-9,CASSSASTSGDTGNSPLHF,TGTGCCAGCAGCTCGGCCTCGACCAGCGGGGATACAGGGAATTCACCCCTCCACTTT
TRBJ2-2,TRBD1,-,TRBV18,CASSQTGGEAGELFF,TGTGCCAGCTCCCAGACAGGGGGCGAAGCCGGGGAGCTGTTTTTT
TRBJ2-3,TRBD2,-,TRBV18,CASSPLGLAYTDTQYF,TGTGCCAGCTCACCACTCGGACTAGCTTACACAGATACGCAGTATTTT
TRBJ2-3,-,-,TRBV5-4,CASSTLGGGTDTQYF,TGTGCCAGCAGCACCTTGGGCGGGGGCACAGATACGCAGTATTTT
TRBJ2-2,-,once,TRBV11-2,CASSLAWLSNTGELFF,TGTGCCAGCAGCTTAGCTTGGCTGTCGAACACCGGGGAGCTGTTTTTT
TRBJ2-7,TRBD2,-,TRBV5-1,CASSLALGGAREQYF,TGCGCCAGCAGCTTGGCCTTGGGAGGGGCTCGCGAGCAGTACTTC
TRBJ2-5,TRBD1,-,TRBV27,CASSLSGQGLETQYF,TGTGCCAGCAGTTTATCGGGACAGGGATTGGAGACCCAGTACTTC
TRBJ2-7,TRBD2,-,TRBV11-1,CASSSGDYYEQYF,TGTGCCAGCAGCTCGGGGGACTACTACGAGCAGTACTTC
TRBJ1-1,-,-,TRBV19,CATTRDINTFTEAFF,TGTGCCACTACCCGGGACATTAATACTTTCACTGAAGCTTTCTTT
TRBJ2-5,-,-,TRBV19,CASSRARYQETQYF,TGTGCCAGTAGTAGGGCCAGATACCAAGAGACCCAGTACTTC
TRBJ1-2,-,-,TRBV5-4,CASSPAPGDLGYTF,TGTGCCAGCAGCCCGGCGCCAGGGGACCTTGGCTACACCTTC
TRBJ2-3,TRBD1,-,TRBV5-1,CASSLLPQTGSTDTQYF,TGCGCCAGCAGCCTACTACCCCAGACAGGGAGCACAGATACGCAGTATTTT
TRBJ2-5,TRBD2,-,TRBV5-1,CASSLQAGAGETQYF,TGCGCCAGCAGCTTGCAAGCGGGAGCGGGTGAGACCCAGTACTTC
TRBJ1-6,TRBD1,few,TRBV7-6,CASSATTGTGFLDSPLHF,TGTGCCAGCAGCGCAACAACCGGGACAGGGTTTTTAGATTCACCCCTCCACTTT
TRBJ1-1,-,-,TRBV2,CASIGNTNTEAFF,TGTGCCAGCATCGGGAATACGAACACTGAAGCTTTCTTT